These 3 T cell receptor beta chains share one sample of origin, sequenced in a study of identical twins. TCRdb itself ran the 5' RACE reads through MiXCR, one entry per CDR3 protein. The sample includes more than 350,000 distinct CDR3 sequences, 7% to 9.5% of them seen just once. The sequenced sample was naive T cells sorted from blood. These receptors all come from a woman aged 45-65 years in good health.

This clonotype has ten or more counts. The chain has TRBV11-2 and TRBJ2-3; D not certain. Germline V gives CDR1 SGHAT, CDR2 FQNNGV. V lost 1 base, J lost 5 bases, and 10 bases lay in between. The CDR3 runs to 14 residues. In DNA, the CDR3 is TGTGCCAGCAGCTTAGTTGGCGGAAGAGATACGCAGTATTTT. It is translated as CASSLVGGRDTQYF.

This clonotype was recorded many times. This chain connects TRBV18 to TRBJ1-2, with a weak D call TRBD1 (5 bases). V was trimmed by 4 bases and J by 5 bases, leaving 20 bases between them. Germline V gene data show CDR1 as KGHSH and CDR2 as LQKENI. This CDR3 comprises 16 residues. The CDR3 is CASSLGTDLTTYGYTF. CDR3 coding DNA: TGTGCCAGCTCACTCGGGACGGATTTAACGACTTATGGCTACACCTTC.

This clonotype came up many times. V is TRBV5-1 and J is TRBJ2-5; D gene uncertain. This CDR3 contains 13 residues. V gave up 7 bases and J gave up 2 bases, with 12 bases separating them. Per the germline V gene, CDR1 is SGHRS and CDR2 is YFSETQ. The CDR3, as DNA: TGCGCCAGCCTCCAAGGCAGGCAAGAGACCCAGTACTTC. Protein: CASLQGRQETQYF. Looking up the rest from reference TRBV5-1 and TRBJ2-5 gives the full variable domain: KAGVTQTPRYLIKTRGQQVTLSCSPISGHRSVSWYQQTPGQGLQFLFEYFSETQRNKGNFPGRFSGRQFSNSRSEMNVSTLELGDSALYLCASLQGRQETQYFGPGTRLLVL.